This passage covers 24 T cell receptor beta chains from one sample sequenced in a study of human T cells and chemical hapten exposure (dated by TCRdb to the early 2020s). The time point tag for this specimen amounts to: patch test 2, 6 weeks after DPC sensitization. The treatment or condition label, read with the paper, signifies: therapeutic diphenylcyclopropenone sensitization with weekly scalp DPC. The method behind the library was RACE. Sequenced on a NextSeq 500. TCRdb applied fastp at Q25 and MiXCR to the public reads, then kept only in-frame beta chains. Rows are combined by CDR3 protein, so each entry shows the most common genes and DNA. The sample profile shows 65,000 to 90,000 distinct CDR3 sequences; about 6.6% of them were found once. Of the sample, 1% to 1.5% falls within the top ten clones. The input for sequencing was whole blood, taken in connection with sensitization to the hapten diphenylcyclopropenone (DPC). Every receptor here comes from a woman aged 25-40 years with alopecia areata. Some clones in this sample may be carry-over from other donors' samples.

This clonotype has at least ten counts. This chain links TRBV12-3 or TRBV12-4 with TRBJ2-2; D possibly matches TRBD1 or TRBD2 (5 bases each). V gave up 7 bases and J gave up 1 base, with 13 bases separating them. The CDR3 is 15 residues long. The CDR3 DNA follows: TGTGCCAGCACCTCCTGGGACGGGAACACCGGGGAGCTGTTTTTT. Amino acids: CASTSWDGNTGELFF.

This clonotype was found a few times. CDR3 nucleotides: TGTGCCAGCAGCTTAGTAAGGGGATTGAACACTGAAGCTTTCTTT. Translated: CASSLVRGLNTEAFF. V usage is TRBV7-7 and J usage is TRBJ1-1; weak D call: TRBD1 (5 bases). V shed 1 base and J shed 0 bases, with 9 bases lying between them. This CDR3 has 15 residues. Germline-derived CDR1 and CDR2 are SSHAT and FNYEAQ (reference sequence).

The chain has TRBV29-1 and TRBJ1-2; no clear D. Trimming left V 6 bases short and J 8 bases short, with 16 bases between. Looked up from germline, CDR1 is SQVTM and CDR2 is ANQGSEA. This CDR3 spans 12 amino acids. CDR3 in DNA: TGCAGCGTCTTGAAAGCATCAGCGGGCTACACCTTC. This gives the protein CSVLKASAGYTF.

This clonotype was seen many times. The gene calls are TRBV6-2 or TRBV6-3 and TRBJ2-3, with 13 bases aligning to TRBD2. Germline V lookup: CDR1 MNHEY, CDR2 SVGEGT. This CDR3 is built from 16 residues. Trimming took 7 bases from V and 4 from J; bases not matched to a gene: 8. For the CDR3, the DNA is TGTGCCAGCAACCCTTCCGGGACTAGCGGGGCAGATACGCAGTATTTT. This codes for CASNPSGTSGADTQYF.

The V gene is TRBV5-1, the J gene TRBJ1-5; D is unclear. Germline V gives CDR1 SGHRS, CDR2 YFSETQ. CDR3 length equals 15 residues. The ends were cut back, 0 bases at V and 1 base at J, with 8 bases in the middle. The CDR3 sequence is CASSLGAASNQPQHF. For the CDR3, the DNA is TGCGCCAGCAGCTTGGGGGCAGCCAGCAATCAGCCCCAGCATTTT.

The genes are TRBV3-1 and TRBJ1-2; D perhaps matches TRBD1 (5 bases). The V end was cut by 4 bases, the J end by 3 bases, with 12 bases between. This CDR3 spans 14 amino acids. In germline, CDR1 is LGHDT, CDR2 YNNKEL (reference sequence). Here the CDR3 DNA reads TGTGCCAGCAGCCCACTGACAGCGGACTATGGCTACACCTTC. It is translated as CASSPLTADYGYTF.

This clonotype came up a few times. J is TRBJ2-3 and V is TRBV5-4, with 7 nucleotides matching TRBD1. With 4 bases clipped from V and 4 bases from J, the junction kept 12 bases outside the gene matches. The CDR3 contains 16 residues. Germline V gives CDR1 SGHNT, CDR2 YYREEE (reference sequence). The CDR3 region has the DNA TGTGCCAGCAGCCCCCGACAGGGTAGGAGATCAGATACGCAGTATTTT. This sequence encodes CASSPRQGRRSDTQYF.

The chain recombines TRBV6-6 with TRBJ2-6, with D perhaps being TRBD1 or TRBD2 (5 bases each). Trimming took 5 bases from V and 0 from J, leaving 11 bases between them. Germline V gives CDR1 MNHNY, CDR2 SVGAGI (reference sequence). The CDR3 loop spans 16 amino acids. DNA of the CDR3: TGTGCCAGCAGTCGGGACCACGGCTCTGGGGCCAACGTCCTGACTTTC. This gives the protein CASSRDHGSGANVLTF.

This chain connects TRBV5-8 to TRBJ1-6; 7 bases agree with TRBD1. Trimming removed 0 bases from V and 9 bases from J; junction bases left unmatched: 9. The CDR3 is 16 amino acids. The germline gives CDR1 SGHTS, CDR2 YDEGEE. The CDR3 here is CASSLVLTQGGSPLHF. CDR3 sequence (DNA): TGTGCCAGCAGCTTGGTCCTGACCCAGGGGGGTTCACCCCTCCACTTT.

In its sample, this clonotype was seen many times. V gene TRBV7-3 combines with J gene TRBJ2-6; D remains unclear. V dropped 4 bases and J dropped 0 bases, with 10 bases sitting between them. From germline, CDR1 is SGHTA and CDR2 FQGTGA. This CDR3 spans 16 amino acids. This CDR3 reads CASSSDGYSGANVLTF. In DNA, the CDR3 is TGTGCCAGCAGCTCGGACGGCTACTCTGGGGCCAACGTCCTGACTTTC.

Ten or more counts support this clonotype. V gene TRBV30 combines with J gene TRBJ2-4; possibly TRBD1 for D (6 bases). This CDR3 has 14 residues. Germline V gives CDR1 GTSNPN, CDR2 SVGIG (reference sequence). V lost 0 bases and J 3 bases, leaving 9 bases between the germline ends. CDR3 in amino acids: CAWSVLTGKNIQYF. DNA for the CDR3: TGTGCCTGGAGTGTACTGACAGGCAAAAACATTCAGTACTTC.

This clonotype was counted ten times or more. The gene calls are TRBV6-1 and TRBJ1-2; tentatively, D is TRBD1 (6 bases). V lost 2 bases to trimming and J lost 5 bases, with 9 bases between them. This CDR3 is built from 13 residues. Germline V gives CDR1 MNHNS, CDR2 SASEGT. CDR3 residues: CASSESGQYGYTF. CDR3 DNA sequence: TGTGCCAGCAGTGAATCTGGACAGTATGGCTACACCTTC.

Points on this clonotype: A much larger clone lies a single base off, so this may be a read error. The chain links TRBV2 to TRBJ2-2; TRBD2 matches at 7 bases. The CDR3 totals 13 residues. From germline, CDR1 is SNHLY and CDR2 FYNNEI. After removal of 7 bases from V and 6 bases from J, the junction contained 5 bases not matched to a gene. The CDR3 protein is CASKAGRAGELFF. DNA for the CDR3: TGTGCCAGCAAAGCGGGAAGGGCCGGGGAGCTGTTTTTT.

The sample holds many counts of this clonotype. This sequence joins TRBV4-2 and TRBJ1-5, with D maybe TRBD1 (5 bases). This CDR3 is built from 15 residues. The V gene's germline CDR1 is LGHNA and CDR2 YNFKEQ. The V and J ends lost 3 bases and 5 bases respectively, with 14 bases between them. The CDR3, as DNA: TGTGCCAGCAGCCATGGGGCGACAGAGGATCAGCCCCAGCATTTT. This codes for CASSHGATEDQPQHF.

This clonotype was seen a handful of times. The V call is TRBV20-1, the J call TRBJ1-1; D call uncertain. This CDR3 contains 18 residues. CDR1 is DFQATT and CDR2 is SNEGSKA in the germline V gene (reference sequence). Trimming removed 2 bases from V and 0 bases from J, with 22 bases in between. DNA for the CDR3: TGCAGTGCTAGAAGATCATCGGAGCCTTGGTTAGTGAACACTGAAGCTTTCTTT. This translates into CSARRSSEPWLVNTEAFF.

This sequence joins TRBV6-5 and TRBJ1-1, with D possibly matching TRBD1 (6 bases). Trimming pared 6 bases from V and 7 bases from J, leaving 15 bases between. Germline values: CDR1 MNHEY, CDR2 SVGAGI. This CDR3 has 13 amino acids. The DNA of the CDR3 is TGTGCCAGCAGGCTGGAACAGGGATTTGAAGCTTTCTTT. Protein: CASRLEQGFEAFF.

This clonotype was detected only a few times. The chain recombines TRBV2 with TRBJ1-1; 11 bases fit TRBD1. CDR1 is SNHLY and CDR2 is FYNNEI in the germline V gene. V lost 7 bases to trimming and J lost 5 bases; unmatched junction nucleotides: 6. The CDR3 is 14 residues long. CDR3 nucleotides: TGTGCCAGCACCTGGGACAGGGGGAATACTGAAGCTTTCTTT. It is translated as CASTWDRGNTEAFF.

The chain's CDR3 is CASNEGNANTGELFF. The CDR3 DNA reads TGCGCCAGCAATGAGGGGAACGCGAACACCGGGGAGCTGTTTTTT. The V call is TRBV5-1, the J call TRBJ2-2; D may be TRBD1 or TRBD2 (5 bases each). This CDR3 is built from 15 residues. Per the germline V gene, CDR1 is SGHRS and CDR2 is YFSETQ. Trimming cost V 6 bases and J 0 bases, with 12 bases left between them.

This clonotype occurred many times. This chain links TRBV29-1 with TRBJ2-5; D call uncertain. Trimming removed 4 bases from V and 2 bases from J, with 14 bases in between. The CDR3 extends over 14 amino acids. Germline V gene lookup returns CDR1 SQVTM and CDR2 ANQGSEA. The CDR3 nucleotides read TGCAGCGTTGGTCCCGGATCTAAGCAAGAGACCCAGTACTTC. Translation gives CSVGPGSKQETQYF.

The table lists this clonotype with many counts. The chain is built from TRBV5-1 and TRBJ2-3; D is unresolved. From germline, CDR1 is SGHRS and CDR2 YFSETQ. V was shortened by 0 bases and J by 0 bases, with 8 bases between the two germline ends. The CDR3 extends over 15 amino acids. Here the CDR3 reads CASSLVSASTDTQYF. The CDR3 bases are TGCGCCAGCAGCTTGGTTAGTGCTAGCACAGATACGCAGTATTTT.

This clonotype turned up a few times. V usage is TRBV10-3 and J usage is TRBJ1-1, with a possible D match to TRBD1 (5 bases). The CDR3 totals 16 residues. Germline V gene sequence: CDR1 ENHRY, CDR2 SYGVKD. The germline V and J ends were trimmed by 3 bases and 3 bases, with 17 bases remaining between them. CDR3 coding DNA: TGTGCCATCAGTGATGTATCAGGGTTCCAGGACACTGAAGCTTTCTTT. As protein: CAISDVSGFQDTEAFF.

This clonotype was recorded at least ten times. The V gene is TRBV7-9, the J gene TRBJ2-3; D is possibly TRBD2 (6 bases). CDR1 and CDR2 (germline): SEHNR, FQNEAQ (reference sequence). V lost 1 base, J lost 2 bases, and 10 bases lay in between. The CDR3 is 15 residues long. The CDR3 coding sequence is TGTGCCAGCAGCTTAGTAACGGACTACACAGATACGCAGTATTTT. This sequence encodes CASSLVTDYTDTQYF.

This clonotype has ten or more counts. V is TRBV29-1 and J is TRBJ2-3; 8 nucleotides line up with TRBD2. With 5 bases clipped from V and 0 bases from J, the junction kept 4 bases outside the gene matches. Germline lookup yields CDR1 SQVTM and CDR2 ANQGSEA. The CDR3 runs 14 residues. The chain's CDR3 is CSVLGGASTDTQYF. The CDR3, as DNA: TGCAGCGTTCTCGGGGGGGCTAGCACAGATACGCAGTATTTT.

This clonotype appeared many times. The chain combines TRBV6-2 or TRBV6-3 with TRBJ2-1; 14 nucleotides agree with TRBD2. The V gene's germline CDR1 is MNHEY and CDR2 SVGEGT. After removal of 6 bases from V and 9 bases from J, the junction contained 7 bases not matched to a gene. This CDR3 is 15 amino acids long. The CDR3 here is CASSRGTSGGREQFF. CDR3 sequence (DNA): TGTGCCAGCAGCCGCGGGACTAGCGGGGGCCGTGAGCAGTTCTTC.